A selection of T cell receptor beta chains follows, all from one sample in a study of monozygotic twins with inflammatory bowel disease. TCRdb reprocessed the 5' RACE reads; each CDR3 protein has one entry and no DNA is given. The repertoire table contains some 190,000 distinct CDR3 sequences. The sample consisted of blood. These receptors all come from a human donor with ulcerative colitis or Crohn's disease, or a healthy co-twin of an affected twin (not recorded which). Each CDR3 is given with its conserved first and last residue.

j_call: TRBJ2-3
v_call: TRBV11-1
cdr3_aa: CASSSDFYTQYF

j_call: TRBJ1-6
v_call: TRBV7-2
cdr3_aa: CASSPFKAGVSPLHF

j_call: TRBJ1-6
v_call: TRBV20-1
cdr3_aa: CSARTGPVGNSPLHF

j_call: TRBJ2-7
v_call: TRBV12-3/TRBV12-4
cdr3_aa: CASSLSAGASEQYF

j_call: TRBJ2-5
v_call: TRBV29-1
cdr3_aa: CSVVTGQIQETQYF

j_call: TRBJ2-1
v_call: TRBV6-4
cdr3_aa: CASSDAGTNEQFF

j_call: TRBJ1-1
v_call: TRBV2
cdr3_aa: CASRAWGGPNTEAFF

j_call: TRBJ1-5
v_call: TRBV27
cdr3_aa: CASQGQGDQPQHF

j_call: TRBJ2-1
v_call: TRBV29-1
cdr3_aa: CSSGLSSYNEQFF

j_call: TRBJ2-7
v_call: TRBV12-5
cdr3_aa: CASGLGQGVHEQYF

j_call: TRBJ2-1
v_call: TRBV6-5
cdr3_aa: CASSYGSSNERFF

j_call: TRBJ2-6
v_call: TRBV3-1
cdr3_aa: CASSPNQGLRSGANVLTF

j_call: TRBJ2-1
v_call: TRBV5-1
cdr3_aa: CASSWDAERQFF

j_call: TRBJ1-6
v_call: TRBV4-1
cdr3_aa: CASSQGPSGQTNSPLHF

j_call: TRBJ2-7
v_call: TRBV9
cdr3_aa: CASSLSIGQGAYEQYF

j_call: TRBJ2-5
v_call: TRBV5-1
cdr3_aa: CASSLGLGETQYF

j_call: TRBJ2-1
v_call: TRBV12-3/TRBV12-4
cdr3_aa: CASSPSEAGDMDEQFF

j_call: TRBJ2-7
v_call: TRBV29-1
cdr3_aa: CSVEGGAAYEQYF

j_call: TRBJ2-2
v_call: TRBV5-1
cdr3_aa: CASSSQAVGGNTGELFF

j_call: TRBJ1-1
v_call: TRBV19
cdr3_aa: CASSNDLFGSEAFF

j_call: TRBJ2-1
v_call: TRBV7-9
cdr3_aa: CASSSGGLAAYNEQFF

j_call: TRBJ2-7
v_call: TRBV7-9
cdr3_aa: CASSRGTTSYEQYF

j_call: TRBJ2-1
v_call: TRBV11-2
cdr3_aa: CASSLVLSAPRNEQFF

j_call: TRBJ1-5
v_call: TRBV28
cdr3_aa: CATRTGGLGNQPQHF

j_call: TRBJ2-1
v_call: TRBV5-1
cdr3_aa: CASSSSGGLYNEQFF

j_call: TRBJ2-1
v_call: TRBV7-9
cdr3_aa: CASSAWDRVNEQFF